The T cell receptor beta chain described here comes from a study of control samples from healthy donors and cancer patients. This CDR3 has 12 amino acids. V gave up 6 bases and J gave up 6 bases, with 14 bases separating them. The germline CDR1 and CDR2 sequences are SQVTM and ANQGSEA. Here immunoSEQ multiplex PCR was the method, and the copy in TCRdb shows in-frame clones only, minus some. The table shows 120,000 to 150,000 clones, with more than 85% occurring only once. The rearrangement uses TRBV29-1 and TRBJ1-2; D not resolved. The sequenced sample was blood. The receptor was derived from a woman in her 30s in good health. The CDR3 bases are TGCAGCGTATCAGGAGTTAAGGATGGCTACACCTTC. Translation gives CSVSGVKDGYTF. The whole variable domain, remainder taken from reference TRBV29-1 and TRBJ1-2, is SAVISQKPSRDICQRGTSLTIQCQVDSQVTMMFWYRQQPGQSLTLIATANQGSEATYESGFVIDKFPISRPNLTFSTLTVSNMSPEDSSIYLCSVSGVKDGYTFGSGTRLTVV.